The clone carrying this T cell receptor beta chain was seen only once. Antigen unknown. The CDR3 loop spans 13 amino acids. Germline assignment: CDR1 MGHRA and CDR2 YSYEKL. The trim removed 2 bases at V and 4 bases at J, leaving 2 bases unmatched. Produced via immunoSEQ multiplex PCR; TCRdb's table is partial and in-frame only. The sample holds roughly 200,000 clones, about 89% seen once. The sample comes from a study of T cell responses to AZD1222 COVID-19 vaccine. Study-wide findings and caveats: Females made up more of the donors, who were largely white British, and clonal diversity may have come out too low. Only six people who got AZD1222 tested seropositive at baseline.

Sequenced here: peripheral blood, sampled 28 days after the second AZD1222 dose. The receptor was isolated from an adult who received the AZD1222 COVID-19 vaccine. The chain uses TRBV4-1 and TRBJ2-7; 7 bases line up with TRBD1. CDR3: CASSQRQGYEQYF. The CDR3 DNA sequence: TGCGCCAGCAGCCAAAGACAGGGTTACGAGCAGTACTTC.